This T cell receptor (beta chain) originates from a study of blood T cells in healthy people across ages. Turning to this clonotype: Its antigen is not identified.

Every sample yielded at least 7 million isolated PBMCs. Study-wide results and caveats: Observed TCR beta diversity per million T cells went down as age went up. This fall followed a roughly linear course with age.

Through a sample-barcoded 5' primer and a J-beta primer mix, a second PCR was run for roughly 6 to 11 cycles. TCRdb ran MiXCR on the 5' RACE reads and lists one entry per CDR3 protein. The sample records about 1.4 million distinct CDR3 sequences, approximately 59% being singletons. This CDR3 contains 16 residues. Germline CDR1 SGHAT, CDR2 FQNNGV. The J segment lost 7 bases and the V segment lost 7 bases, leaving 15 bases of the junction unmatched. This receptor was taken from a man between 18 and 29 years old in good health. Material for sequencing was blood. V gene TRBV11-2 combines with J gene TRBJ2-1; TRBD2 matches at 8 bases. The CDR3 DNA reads TGTGCCAGCACCTCCGTTCTGGCGGGAGGTAGTAATGAGCAGTTCTTC. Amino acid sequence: CASTSVLAGGSNEQFF.